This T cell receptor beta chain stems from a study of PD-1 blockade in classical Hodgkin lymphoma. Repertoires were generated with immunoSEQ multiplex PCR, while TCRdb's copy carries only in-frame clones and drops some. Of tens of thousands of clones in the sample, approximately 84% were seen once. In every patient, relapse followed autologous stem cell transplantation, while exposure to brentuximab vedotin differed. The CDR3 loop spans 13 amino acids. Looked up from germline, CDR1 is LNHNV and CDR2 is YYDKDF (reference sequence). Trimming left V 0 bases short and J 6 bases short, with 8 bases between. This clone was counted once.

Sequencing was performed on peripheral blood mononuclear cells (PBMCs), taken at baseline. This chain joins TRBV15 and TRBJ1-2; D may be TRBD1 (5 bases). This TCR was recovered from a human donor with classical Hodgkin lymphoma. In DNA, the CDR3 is TGTGCCACCAGCAGAGATGGGACCGATGGCTACACCTTC. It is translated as CATSRDGTDGYTF. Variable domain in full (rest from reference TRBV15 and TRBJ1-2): DAMVIQNPRYQVTQFGKPVTLSCSQTLNHNVMYWYQQKSSQAPKLLFHYYDKDFNNEADTPDNFQSRRPNTSFCFLDIRSPGLGDTAMYLCATSRDGTDGYTFGSGTRLTVV.